What follows are 2 T cell receptor beta chains derived from one specimen sequenced in a study of memory CD4+ T cells and cytomegalovirus serostatus. The repertoire was sequenced with immunoSEQ multiplex PCR; TCRdb's copy has only in-frame clones and lacks some. The table records about 44,000 clones, approximately 82% of them present only once. The sort gate was single viable CD3+CD4+CD8-CD45RO+ cells for memory CD4+ T cells. The sample comprised memory CD4+ T cells from blood. The origin of the receptors is an adult in good health and CMV-seronegative.

The V and J genes are TRBV6-6 and TRBJ2-1; D uncertain. V was clipped by 2 bases and J by 1 base, with 3 bases between them. The V gene's germline CDR1 is MNHNY and CDR2 SVGAGI (reference sequence). The CDR3 contains 13 residues. CDR3 DNA sequence: TGTGCCAGCAGTTACCAATCCTACAATGAGCAGTTCTTC. Translated, it gives CASSYQSYNEQFF.

The rearrangement links TRBV27 to TRBJ2-5, with D perhaps matching TRBD1 or TRBD2 (5 bases each). Germline loops: CDR1 MNHEY, CDR2 SMNVEV (reference sequence). V lost 4 bases, J lost 7 bases, and 13 bases lay in between. There are 13 residues in the CDR3. Here the CDR3 DNA reads TGTGCCAGCAGTTACCGGGACGCTGGGACCCAGTACTTC. Translating it yields CASSYRDAGTQYF.